The next 9 T cell receptor beta chains were all read from a single sample in a study of blood T cell repertoires in COVID-19. The repertoire was sequenced with immunoSEQ multiplex PCR; TCRdb's copy has only in-frame clones and lacks some. Here the sample spans approximately 40,000 clones, about 85% being singletons. Material for sequencing was peripheral blood. The receptors come from a human donor in a cohort sampled during active COVID-19.

The chain is built from TRBV5-8 and TRBJ2-1; 9 bases match TRBD2. The CDR3 sequence is 17 residues long. With V trimmed by 2 bases and J by 10 bases, 16 bases remained unmatched. Germline V gives CDR1 SGHTS, CDR2 YDEGEE. The CDR3 here is CASSLASSGARGEEQFF. The DNA for the CDR3 is TGTGCCAGCAGCTTAGCGTCTAGCGGGGCGCGGGGGGAGGAGCAGTTCTTC.

This chain connects TRBV18 to TRBJ2-1; D unresolved. V was clipped by 6 bases and J by 4 bases, with 19 bases between them. The CDR3 consists of 16 residues. Looked up from germline, CDR1 is KGHSH and CDR2 is LQKENI. CDR3 sequence (DNA): TGTGCCAGCTCTCCCCCGCCGCCTACCCCGTACAATGAGCAGTTCTTC. It yields the protein CASSPPPPTPYNEQFF. Supplemented by reference TRBV18 and TRBJ2-1, the full variable domain reads NAGVMQNPRHLVRRRGQEARLRCSPMKGHSHVYWYRQLPEEGLKFMVYLQKENIIDESGMPKERFSAEFPKEGPSILRIQQVVRGDSAAYFCASSPPPPTPYNEQFFGPGTRLTVL.

J is TRBJ2-3 and V is TRBV7-6; no clear D gene. The CDR3 runs 14 residues. Germline CDR1 is SGHVS and CDR2 is FNYEAQ. V was trimmed by 1 base and J by 0 bases, leaving 5 bases between them. The CDR3 is CASSLDQSTDTQYF. Here the CDR3 DNA reads TGTGCCAGCAGCTTAGACCAGAGCACAGATACGCAGTATTTT.

The chain uses TRBV9 and TRBJ2-1, with 9 nucleotides matching TRBD2. Losses at the gene ends were 0 bases for V and 6 bases for J; bases not matched to a gene: 4. CDR1 is SGDLS, CDR2 YYNGEE, per germline. CDR3 size: 15 residues. The CDR3 nucleotides are TGTGCCAGCAGCGTAGCCGGGACTAGCAGCAATGAGCAGTTCTTC. Amino acids: CASSVAGTSSNEQFF.

This chain joins TRBV6-1 and TRBJ1-4, with 11 bases matching TRBD1. The CDR3 has 16 amino acids. Germline V gene lookup returns CDR1 MNHNS and CDR2 SASEGT. V was clipped by 5 bases and J by 4 bases; unmatched bases: 6. CDR3 residues: CASSQGQGAGNEKLFF. The CDR3 DNA reads TGTGCCAGCAGTCAAGGACAGGGGGCCGGTAATGAAAAACTGTTTTTT.

The genes are TRBV6-5 and TRBJ2-3; 8 bases line up with TRBD2. V was pared by 7 bases and J by 5 bases, with 8 bases of the junction left unmatched. Looked up from germline, CDR1 is MNHEY and CDR2 is SVGAGI. This CDR3 spans 14 amino acids. The CDR3 DNA follows: TGTGCCAGCACGCGGACTAGCAGAGGAGATACGCAGTATTTT. Translation gives CASTRTSRGDTQYF.

This sequence joins TRBV9 and TRBJ2-3, with TRBD2 matching 7 bases. V was clipped by 5 bases and J by 0 bases; unmatched bases: 3. Germline values: CDR1 SGDLS, CDR2 YYNGEE. The CDR3 spans 14 residues. CDR3 amino acids: CASRREESTDTQYF. CDR3 nucleotide sequence: TGTGCCAGCAGACGGGAGGAGAGCACAGATACGCAGTATTTT.

The chain has TRBV7-9 and TRBJ1-6, with 10 bases aligning to TRBD1. Losses at the gene ends were 6 bases for V and 9 bases for J; bases not matched to a gene: 8. This CDR3 contains 15 residues. Looked up from germline, CDR1 is SEHNR and CDR2 is FQNEAQ (reference sequence). The CDR3 DNA is TGTGCCAGCAGTGGTACGGGACAGGGGTTTTCACCCCTCCACTTT. Protein sequence: CASSGTGQGFSPLHF.

This chain uses TRBV5-1 with TRBJ1-2, with D unclear. In germline, CDR1 is SGHRS, CDR2 YFSETQ. V lost 5 bases and J 4 bases, leaving 15 bases between the germline ends. The CDR3 totals 14 residues. CDR3 DNA: TGCGCCAGCAGGATCAACCCCGAGGGCTATGGCTACACCTTC. Protein product: CASRINPEGYGYTF.